The sequence of this T cell receptor (beta chain) was determined in a study of cytomegalovirus exposure and HLA in healthy donors (dated by TCRdb to between 2016 and 2019). Concerning the study at large: In an earlier analysis of some 550 of the donors, roughly 300 Gb of sequence data and 117 million unique TCR beta sequences from roughly 200 million T cells were reported. An early release that covered some 630 HLA-typed donors contained around 300 gigabases of sequencing data and tens of millions of unique TCR sequences. Among the approximately 430 genotyped donors, around 81% belonged to the genetic ancestry cluster associated with self-reported Caucasian donors. The study aimed to test whether cataloging public T cell receptors could reveal signatures of past pathogen exposure. Using immunosequencing, the study profiled T cell repertoires from fewer than 850 subjects and related those repertoires to cytomegalovirus serostatus. A separate validation cohort of approximately 130 different subjects was used in addition to the roughly 670-subject first cohort. The study combined high-throughput TCR immunosequencing, statistical association of individual TCRs with disease status, and machine learning to predict cytomegalovirus infection status. A later analysis re-analyzed previously published TCR beta repertoires from 660 or so donors and added high-resolution HLA genotyping to study TCR occurrence patterns. In the later analysis, no new phenotypic data were used to find candidate immune exposures; instead, reliance was placed on TCR beta sequences and their occurrence across donors. An earlier analysis of around 540 of the donors applied high-throughput TCR beta sequencing to assess whether each TCR beta V gene segment acted as functional or pseudogenic. Donor age, sex, ethnicity and CMV serostatus were compiled alongside the repertoire data. A later genetic analysis took genome-wide SNP genotypes for about 55% of the 666 donors and used that subset as a discovery cohort. Every repertoire in the discovery cohort had been generated on one and the same sequencing platform. HLA typing covered class I and class II loci at four-digit resolution. The number of donors typed differed by locus, with 629-630 for A, B, C, DRB1 and DQB1, roughly 550 for DQA1, about 610 for DPA1, and about 450 for DPB1. A handful of DR-DQ haplotypes were treated as single units for association and clustering because of strong linkage in the cohort. Across under 500 genotyped donors of the cohort, an average of about 200,000 unique TCR beta nucleotide sequences per donor were sequenced, and approximately 17% of those sequences were non-productive. What the authors observed across the whole study: In a later analysis, TCR association rates were found to vary across HLA loci, with the most associated TCRs seen for DRB1 alleles and the fewest for HLA-C alleles. Some IMGT-functional V segments, including TRBV6-2 and TRBV6-3, could not be distinguished by the 87-base-pair reads and were therefore excluded. Only TCR beta chains were sequenced in this cohort, and the absence of alpha or paired-chain data limited detectable features. Several of the top co-occurrence clusters appeared to be linked to parvovirus B19, influenza, CMV and Epstein-Barr virus, according to a later analysis. A further reported finding was that TCR beta sequences accurately predicted the HLA-A and HLA-B alleles for most subjects in the first cohort. A group of highly shared sequence variants was considered likely to be a technical artifact of the sequencing pipeline. A total of 164 TCR beta chains were listed by the study as associated with cytomegalovirus. Correlated functional status among segregating V segments might be attributable to linkage disequilibrium, but an unknown experimental factor could not be ruled out. The earlier analysis of 587 of the donors excluded approximately 15 rarely observed V segments, including chromosome 9 orphons, because counts were too low. Three of the identified cytomegalovirus-associated TCR beta chains were confirmed in vitro to be specific for cytomegalovirus antigens. Compared with equally common non-associated chains, HLA-associated TCR beta chains in a later analysis were more clonally expanded and had lower generation probabilities. In a later analysis, most CMV-associated TCR beta chains were found to appear HLA-restricted, with HLA associations seemingly driven largely by CMV exposure. Because HLA typing was missing for some donors at each locus, association tests included only the typed subset. When HLA alleles, especially DR and DQ, strongly co-occurred, TCR associations were difficult to assign to individual alleles. Specific HLA alleles were associated with around 18,000 TCR beta sequences at a false discovery rate of 0.05 in a later analysis. CMV serostatus was the only immune exposure information available for the cohort. An association between a missense DCLRE1C variant and V-gene and J-gene trimming of TCR beta chains was found in a later genetic analysis and replicated in an independent cohort. Roughly uniform sequencing depth across donors was assumed in presence/absence analyses, although this assumption may not hold. It was suggested by the authors that the approach could potentially be generalized to other disease states and immunological phenotypes. In an earlier analysis of several hundred of the donors, most TCR beta V segments were observed in productive rearrangements about 87% or about 30% of the time, broadly matching IMGT annotations. In both the original and validation cohorts, the classifier was reported to diagnose cytomegalovirus status with high specificity and sensitivity. Across donors, most TCR sequences were observed very rarely, whereas some public TCRs were present in many individuals. A later genetic analysis reported fewer N-insertions in productive TCRs among donors in an Asian-associated ancestry cluster than the roughly 690-donor mean.

The cohort comprised several hundred healthy bone marrow donors. All cohort members were sampled while nominally healthy, although unrecorded immune exposures were likely present. The donor was CMV seronegative and was included in the group of a few hundred seronegative cohort members. A peripheral blood sample was collected from each donor, and TCR beta sequencing was performed on peripheral blood mononuclear cells. Genomic DNA was extracted from the blood cell samples with the Qiagen DNeasy Blood Extraction Kit. As concerns this clone: Its specific antigen is unknown. No much larger clone is present one base from it, and per-base qualities are unavailable.

Preparation of the library involved the immunoSEQ multiplex PCR assay. For the multiplex PCR, a mixture combining 60 forward primers for TCR Vbeta segments and 13 reverse primers for TCR Jbeta segments was used. The CDR3 region of rearranged TCR beta genes was amplified from genomic DNA with a multiplex PCR assay. Amplified TCR beta libraries were sequenced as 87-base-pair reads on the Illumina HiSeq System. The published analysis was carried out like this. Across the 500 to 750 repertoires, a later analysis counted 80 million or so unique TCR beta chains, roughly 11 million of which were shared by at least two donors. Raw reads were error-corrected and collapsed into unique sequences with a nearest-neighbor algorithm that merged closely related sequences to remove PCR and sequencing errors. CDR3 sequences were aligned to IMGT reference sequences to assign V, D and J gene segments. For a sequence to be retained, a match of at least six nucleotides was required to both a V gene segment and a J gene segment. A rearrangement counted as productive if the CDR3 had no stop codons and remained in frame with V and J, and every other rearrangement counted as non-productive. CDR3 was defined by IMGT convention, running from the second conserved V-encoded cysteine to the conserved J-encoded phenylalanine. The earlier analysis of some 550 of the donors excluded any sequence lacking an unambiguous match to a single V gene segment. In an earlier analysis of several hundred of the donors, V segments were called functional above 56.7% productive rearrangements and were called segregating when the between-donor standard deviation exceeded 5%. To diagnose cytomegalovirus status from the catalog of TCR beta chain sequences, a statistical classification framework was built. In a later analysis, V and J genes were assigned by comparing TCR nucleotide sequences against IMGT/GENE-DB human TR gene sequences. Using the TCRdist pipeline, a later analysis assigned CDR3 sequences along with most-parsimonious VDJ recombination scenarios. In a later analysis, each TCR beta chain was defined by its CDR3 amino acid sequence together with its V-gene family, and reads without a unique V-gene family were excluded. To address suspected cross-contamination and a sequencing artifact, a later analysis removed approximately 590 highly shared, low-generation-probability nucleotide sequences. A later analysis calculated a clonal expansion index for each public chain from normalized within-repertoire ranks of inferred template counts. Generation probabilities in a later analysis came from a VDJ recombination model fitted to out-of-frame rearrangements, and those results were checked against IGoR. Hypergeometric tests were used in a later analysis to score TCR-TCR, TCR-HLA and TCR-CMV co-occurrence, with a repertoire-size bias correction applied to the TCR pairs. A later analysis estimated false discovery rates by permuting HLA or CMV assignments 20 times. A later analysis grouped co-occurring TCRs with DBSCAN, adding TCRdist sequence similarity when clustering within HLA-allele-positive subsets. For co-occurrence clustering, repertoires with fewer than 30,000 or more than 120,000 public chains were excluded, along with about five repertoires with anomalous nucleotide sharing. Drawn from immuneACCESS, this table holds only the in-frame rearrangements with V and J called that TCRdb kept. Clones are partly lost; checked studies trace under half to an unresolved V gene and leave the rest unexplained. For V, J and clone size, that table is used; D and trimming come from the DNA. The table for this sample lists 150,000 to 200,000 clones; around four fifths of them were counted only once. The ten top clones hold around 3.1% of the sample.

CDR1 is given as SGHRS and CDR2 as YFSETQ, both from the germline V gene. The V end gives up 0 bases and the J end 0 bases, leaving 6 bases in the junction not matched to a gene. There are 17 amino acids in the CDR3, from cysteine to phenylalanine inclusive. Solely the CDR3 DNA is kept, with 51 bases framed from the first base. The chain employs TRBV5-1 and TRBJ1-3; 7 bases in the junction line up with TRBD1. The sequence was collected from a female donor in good health and CMV-seronegative. The sample comprised PBMCs. At the DNA level, the sequence is TGCGCCAGCAGCTTGGATCAGGGGGTCCCCTCTGGAAACACCATATATTTT. Its translation reads: CASSLDQGVPSGNTIYF.